This T cell receptor beta chain was sequenced during a study of early T cells in non-severe SARS-CoV-2 infection. Study context: The authors sequenced bulk RNA from unsorted whole blood, leaving chains unpaired.

CDR1 is MNHEY and CDR2 is SVGAGI in the germline V gene. V was clipped by 7 bases and J by 2 bases, with 14 bases between them. This CDR3 is 14 amino acids long. Individually, cDNA molecules had unique molecular identifiers attached to them. TCRdb reprocessed the 5' RACE reads via MiXCR and lists one record per CDR3 protein. The table records tens of thousands of distinct CDR3 sequences, roughly a tenth of them present only once. The receptor was isolated from an adult who was a healthcare worker with PCR-confirmed SARS-CoV-2 infection or an uninfected control (not recorded which). This sequence joins TRBV6-5 and TRBJ1-2, with D tentatively TRBD1 (5 bases). The sequenced sample consisted of whole blood. As DNA, the CDR3 is TGTGCCAGCACCCCAACGGGGCGCAACTATGGCTACACCTTC. It is translated as CASTPTGRNYGYTF.